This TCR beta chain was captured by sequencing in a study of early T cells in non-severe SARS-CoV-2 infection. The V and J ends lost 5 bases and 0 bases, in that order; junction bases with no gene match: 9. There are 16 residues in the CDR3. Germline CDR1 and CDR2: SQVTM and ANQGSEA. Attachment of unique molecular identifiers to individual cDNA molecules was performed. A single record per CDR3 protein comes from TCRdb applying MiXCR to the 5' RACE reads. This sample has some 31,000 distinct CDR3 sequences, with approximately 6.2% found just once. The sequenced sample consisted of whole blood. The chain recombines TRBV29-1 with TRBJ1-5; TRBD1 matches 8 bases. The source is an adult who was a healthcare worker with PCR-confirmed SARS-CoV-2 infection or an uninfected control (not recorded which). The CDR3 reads CSVTVGQGNSNQPQHF. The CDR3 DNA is TGCAGCGTTACCGTCGGACAGGGAAATAGCAATCAGCCCCAGCATTTT. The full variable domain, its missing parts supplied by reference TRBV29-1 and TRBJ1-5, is SAVISQKPSRDICQRGTSLTIQCQVDSQVTMMFWYRQQPGQSLTLIATANQGSEATYESGFVIDKFPISRPNLTFSTLTVSNMSPEDSSIYLCSVTVGQGNSNQPQHFGDGTRLSIL.